The present T cell receptor beta chain was sequenced within a study of blood T cells in healthy people across ages. Germline values: CDR1 MDHEN, CDR2 SYDVKM. The CDR3 is 15 amino acids. There are a few counts of this clonotype. The use of a sample-barcoded 5' primer and a J-beta primer mix characterized a second PCR of roughly 6 to 11 cycles. From the 5' RACE reads, TCRdb called clonotypes with MiXCR, one entry per CDR3 protein. This sample has around 1,000,000 distinct CDR3 sequences; about 25% occur once, and the top ten carry 0.65% to 0.75%. These data also featured in a second study, about T cells of mothers and their children.

The clonotype originates from a girl under 10 years old in good health. This chain connects TRBV28 to TRBJ2-5, with D tentatively TRBD2 (7 bases). Gene TRBJ2-7 matches the end of the DNA better, so the J call may be wrong. The source material was blood. CDR3 nucleotide sequence: TGTGCCAGCACCGGGGGAGGGGGATTATCCTACGAGCAGTACTTC. It encodes CASTGGGGLSYEQYF.